The clone carrying this T cell receptor beta chain was counted only a few times. Antigen: not known. This sample is part of a study of T cells after yellow fever vaccination. About the research overall: The authors prepared low-cell-number fractions using SMART-Seq v4 Ultra Low Input. The study, taken as a whole, reports: CD4 and CD8 compartments shared a small share of clonotypes, likely from convergent recombination. Detected again after the booster were most primary-vaccination clones, at 95% to 96% CD4 and approximately 85% CD8.

V was cut by 0 bases and J by 2 bases, with 10 bases left in between. Germline V lookup: CDR1 SGHDN, CDR2 FVKESK. The CDR3 totals 15 residues. UMIs and a universal primer site were added when TCR cDNA was made by 5'RACE template switching. TCRdb re-called the 5' RACE reads with MiXCR, one entry per CDR3 protein. The sample contains a few hundred thousand distinct CDR3 sequences, 17% of which appear only once. This clonotype originated in a man younger than 35 who received the YFV17D yellow fever vaccine. The chain employs TRBV14 and TRBJ2-5; D uncertain. The sequencing used PBMCs, collected 4 to 6 days after the first yellow fever vaccination. The CDR3 coding sequence is TGTGCCAGCAGCCAAGATCAGCAGGAGCAAGAGACCCAGTACTTC. Amino acids: CASSQDQQEQETQYF. Combining the CDR3 with reference TRBV14 and TRBJ2-5 gives the whole variable domain EAGVTQFPSHSVIEKGQTVTLRCDPISGHDNLYWYRRVMGKEIKFLLHFVKESKQDESGMPNNRFLAERTGGTYSTLKVQPAELEDSGVYFCASSQDQQEQETQYFGPGTRLLVL.